The present T cell receptor (beta chain) was sequenced within a study of early T cells in non-severe SARS-CoV-2 infection. Study context: It was bulk RNA from unsorted whole blood that was sequenced, and the chains were unpaired.

The CDR3 length is 13 residues. Germline CDR1 WNHNN, CDR2 SYGVQD (reference sequence). V gave up 2 bases and J gave up 3 bases, with 7 bases separating them. TCRdb recomputed calls from the 5' RACE reads with MiXCR, one row per CDR3 protein. The sample records tens of thousands of distinct CDR3 sequences, around 13% being singletons. In this sample, this clonotype turned up many times. The genes are TRBV10-1 and TRBJ1-1; no firm D call. This sequence was found in an adult who was a healthcare worker with PCR-confirmed SARS-CoV-2 infection or an uninfected control (not recorded which). The sample taken for sequencing was whole blood. The chain's CDR3 is CASSESAYTEAFF. The CDR3 coding sequence is TGCGCCAGCAGTGAGAGCGCTTACACTGAAGCTTTCTTT.